This entry describes one T cell receptor beta chain. Authors' processing steps: Scientists estimated how many nucleated cells there were by amplifying reference gene primers. Only in-frame clones appear in the TCRdb table, and some are missing; sequencing was by immunoSEQ multiplex PCR. V, J and clone size were drawn from that table, and D and trimming were deduced from the DNA. Altogether about 160,000 clones are present, under 90% being singletons, with the ten largest covering around a fifth. The entry originates in a study of blood T cell repertoires in COVID-19. Overall study: Acute and convalescent COVID-19 samples came from the United States, Italy and Spain. Sources were T cells, B-cell-depleted T cells, or PBMCs; the material itself was cDNA or gDNA.

Trimming took 2 bases from V and 5 from J; bases not matched to a gene: 14. Per the germline V gene, CDR1 is SGHAT and CDR2 is FQNNGV. CDR3 length: 17 residues. Sequenced input: peripheral blood. The clonotype was recovered from a woman of 80 years or more with acute or convalescent COVID-19. The chain joins TRBV11-2 to TRBJ2-5; the match to TRBD2 covers 7 bases. This chain's CDR3 is CASSLMFPSAGGETQYF. The CDR3 nucleotides read TGTGCCAGCAGCTTAATGTTTCCTAGCGCCGGGGGGGAGACCCAGTACTTC.